The 31 T cell receptor beta chains given below trace back to one sample, sequenced in a study of blood T cell repertoires in COVID-19. Generated by immunoSEQ multiplex PCR, the TCRdb table keeps only in-frame clones and is missing some. The data hold about 300,000 clones, with 70% to 90% observed a single time. Sequencing input: PBMCs or T cells enriched from blood (not recorded which). These receptors came from a woman under 30 who had recovered from COVID-19.

The chain links TRBV28 to TRBJ2-7; D remains ambiguous. Trimming removed 6 bases from V and 1 base from J, with 10 bases in between. Germline values: CDR1 MDHEN, CDR2 SYDVKM. This CDR3 has 13 amino acids. For the CDR3, the DNA is TGTGCCAGCAGCCCGACCGGGTCCTACGAGCAGTACTTC. Protein sequence: CASSPTGSYEQYF.

The CDR3 is CASSQIRMVGQFF. The CDR3 DNA sequence: TGCGCCAGCAGCCAAATCAGGATGGTAGGGCAGTTCTTC. The chain uses TRBV4-1 and TRBJ2-1; D uncertain. V gave up 2 bases and J gave up 12 bases, with 14 bases separating them. This CDR3 region has 13 residues. Germline V gene lookup returns CDR1 MGHRA and CDR2 YSYEKL.

This clone appeared once. This chain links TRBV7-3 with TRBJ2-5; TRBD2 matches 9 bases. The junction had 7 bases not matched to a gene; V was cut back by 6 bases and J by 2 bases. Germline values: CDR1 SGHTA, CDR2 FQGTGA. This CDR3 is 15 amino acids long. CDR3 amino acids: CASSQTSGPQETQYF. CDR3 nucleotide sequence: TGTGCCAGCAGTCAAACTAGCGGGCCTCAAGAGACCCAGTACTTC.

The rearrangement uses TRBV10-2 and TRBJ1-5; tentative D call: TRBD1 (5 bases). This CDR3 spans 14 amino acids. The germline V gene has CDR1 WSHSY and CDR2 SAAADI. Trimming removed 3 bases at V and 0 bases at J, with 6 bases between. CDR3 sequence: CASSDRDSNQPQHF. The CDR3 nucleotides are TGCGCCAGCAGTGACAGGGATAGCAATCAGCCCCAGCATTTT.

The rearrangement links TRBV6-1 to TRBJ2-7; a possible D gene is TRBD2 (5 bases). CDR1 is MNHNS, CDR2 SASEGT, per germline. This CDR3 region has 14 residues. Trimming removed 2 bases at V and 2 bases at J, with 10 bases between. For the CDR3, the DNA is TGTGCCAGCAGTGAAATGTACGGGGCCTACGAGCAGTACTTC. It is translated as CASSEMYGAYEQYF.

The chain joins TRBV10-1 to TRBJ2-3; TRBD2 matches 8 bases. Losses at the gene ends were 0 bases for V and 5 bases for J; bases not matched to a gene: 4. The germline CDR1 and CDR2 sequences are WNHNN and SYGVQD (reference sequence). This CDR3 is 15 amino acids long. The CDR3 sequence: CASSESILAGDTQYF. Written as DNA, the CDR3 is TGCGCCAGCAGTGAGTCGATCCTAGCGGGAGATACGCAGTATTTT.

The rearrangement links TRBV7-9 to TRBJ1-2, with a weak D call TRBD1 (5 bases). V gave up 0 bases and J gave up 4 bases, with 21 bases separating them. Germline-derived CDR1 and CDR2 are SEHNR and FQNEAQ (reference sequence). The CDR3 has 18 residues. The CDR3 region is CASSLARTQVGGFYGYTF. The DNA for the CDR3 is TGTGCCAGCAGCTTAGCCAGGACCCAGGTGGGGGGTTTCTATGGCTACACCTTC.

The chain joins TRBV10-2 to TRBJ2-5; tentative D call: TRBD1 (6 bases). CDR1 is WSHSY and CDR2 is SAAADI in the germline V gene. V lost 4 bases, J lost 3 bases, and 18 bases lay in between. The CDR3 is made up of 16 amino acids. In DNA form, the CDR3 reads TGCGCCAGCAGTGGAGAGGTAAGGGGGATTAAAGAGACCCAGTACTTC. Protein: CASSGEVRGIKETQYF.

The rearrangement joins TRBV19 to TRBJ2-5; D unclear. The CDR3 covers 13 residues. Germline V gene sequence: CDR1 LNHDA, CDR2 SQIVND (reference sequence). Trimming shortened V by 5 bases and J by 2 bases, and 9 bases separated the two germline ends. The CDR3 sequence is CASSPGVQETQYF. In DNA form, the CDR3 reads TGTGCCAGTAGTCCAGGTGTTCAAGAGACCCAGTACTTC.

The chain has TRBV28 and TRBJ1-2; the D is unclear. The CDR3 totals 12 residues. CDR1 is MDHEN, CDR2 SYDVKM, per germline. V was trimmed by 7 bases and J by 5 bases, leaving 11 bases between them. The CDR3 loop is CASTASGYGYTF. In DNA, the CDR3 is TGTGCCAGCACCGCCTCCGGTTATGGCTACACCTTC.

The genes are TRBV7-2 and TRBJ2-1, with 7 bases aligning to TRBD1. The length of the CDR3 is 16 residues. Germline CDR1 is SGHTA and CDR2 is FQGNSA. V was pared by 3 bases and J by 4 bases, with 9 bases of the junction left unmatched. The CDR3 DNA is TGTGCCAGCAGCTTCTCCGGGACAGCCGATTACAATGAGCAGTTCTTC. It translates to CASSFSGTADYNEQFF.

The rearrangement links TRBV5-4 to TRBJ2-5; TRBD2 might be the D (5 bases). V was pared by 0 bases and J by 2 bases, with 11 bases between. This CDR3 comprises 15 residues. Germline lookup yields CDR1 SGHNT and CDR2 YYREEE (reference sequence). CDR3 sequence (DNA): TGTGCCAGCAGCTTGGATCTAGCTGGGCAAGAGACCCAGTACTTC. Translation gives CASSLDLAGQETQYF.

V gene TRBV10-1 combines with J gene TRBJ2-7; D is perhaps TRBD2 (5 bases). V was clipped by 0 bases and J by 2 bases, with 8 bases between them. Looked up from germline, CDR1 is WNHNN and CDR2 is SYGVQD (reference sequence). This CDR3 spans 14 amino acids. For the CDR3, the DNA is TGCGCCAGCAGTGAGTCTACGGGAACCTACGAGCAGTACTTC. Its translation is CASSESTGTYEQYF.

The chain has TRBV5-1 and TRBJ1-2, with TRBD1 identical over 7 bases. Germline CDR1 SGHRS, CDR2 YFSETQ. The V and J ends lost 1 base and 4 bases, in that order; junction bases with no gene match: 4. The CDR3 runs to 14 residues. The CDR3 region is CASSLLTGTYGYTF. DNA of the CDR3: TGCGCCAGCAGCTTGCTGACAGGGACCTATGGCTACACCTTC.

The V and J genes are TRBV2 and TRBJ1-1; no reliable D call. Trimming pared 8 bases from V and 1 base from J, leaving 14 bases between. CDR3 length: 14 residues. Per the germline V gene, CDR1 is SNHLY and CDR2 is FYNNEI. DNA of the CDR3: TGTGCCAGCTTTACCTCCAGAGGGAACACTGAAGCTTTCTTT. It encodes CASFTSRGNTEAFF.

The gene calls are TRBV5-8 and TRBJ1-5; D unclear. The CDR3 is 15 amino acids. Germline CDR1 reads SGHTS; CDR2 reads YDEGEE. Trimming removed 0 bases from V and 3 bases from J, with 10 bases in between. CDR3 sequence (DNA): TGTGCCAGCAGCTTGGAGGGAGGGAACAATCAGCCCCAGCATTTT. Protein sequence: CASSLEGGNNQPQHF.

The chain has TRBV5-1 and TRBJ2-1; a possible D gene is TRBD1 (6 bases). V lost 2 bases, J lost 7 bases, and 16 bases lay in between. The CDR3 is 15 residues long. The germline CDR1 and CDR2 sequences are SGHRS and YFSETQ. The CDR3 sequence is CASSFEAGEWNEQFF. CDR3 bases: TGCGCCAGCAGCTTCGAAGCAGGGGAATGGAATGAGCAGTTCTTC.

This chain uses TRBV5-1 with TRBJ1-1, with 7 bases identical to TRBD1. Germline-derived CDR1 and CDR2 are SGHRS and YFSETQ. This CDR3 has 16 amino acids. V lost 2 bases to trimming and J lost 0 bases; unmatched junction nucleotides: 7. In DNA, the CDR3 is TGCGCCAGCAGCTTTGGACAGGATTTTATGAACACTGAAGCTTTCTTT. Its protein is CASSFGQDFMNTEAFF.

The V and J genes are TRBV6-1 and TRBJ1-1; no clear D. Trimming took off 2 bases at V and 0 bases at J, with 10 bases between the two ends. Germline V gene sequence: CDR1 MNHNS, CDR2 SASEGT. This CDR3 has 15 residues. CDR3 DNA: TGTGCCAGCAGTGAAATTAACAGACTGAACACTGAAGCTTTCTTT. This encodes CASSEINRLNTEAFF.

The chain links TRBV3-1 (or the pseudogene TRBV3-2) to TRBJ1-6; 7 positions agree with TRBD1. Per the germline V gene, CDR1 is LGHDT and CDR2 is YNNKEL (reference sequence). Unmatched junction bases numbered 1, after V lost 8 bases and J lost 6 bases. This CDR3 has 12 amino acids. CDR3 in amino acids: CASRDSNSPLHF. The CDR3 bases are TGTGCCAGCCGGGACAGTAATTCACCCCTCCACTTT.

The chain combines TRBV6-6 with TRBJ2-5, with D perhaps TRBD2 (5 bases). Looked up from germline, CDR1 is MNHNY and CDR2 is SVGAGI (reference sequence). The CDR3 loop spans 14 amino acids. V was clipped by 5 bases and J by 4 bases, with 14 bases between them. For the CDR3, the DNA is TGTGCCAGCAGTAGCCCAGGAGGAGGAGAGACCCAGTACTTC. Its translation: CASSSPGGGETQYF.

The chain links TRBV5-1 to TRBJ2-3; TRBD1 matches at 7 bases. There are 14 residues in the CDR3. The V gene end was trimmed by 4 bases and the J gene end by 6 bases; junction bases not matched to a gene: 8. Germline V gene data show CDR1 as SGHRS and CDR2 as YFSETQ. The chain's CDR3 is CASSIDRAEDTQYF. For the CDR3, the DNA is TGCGCCAGCAGCATAGACAGGGCCGAGGATACGCAGTATTTT.

The J gene is TRBJ2-7, the V gene TRBV7-8; 10 nucleotides agree with TRBD2. The CDR3 consists of 13 residues. Germline V lookup: CDR1 SGHVS, CDR2 FQNEAQ. J gave up 5 bases and V 2 bases, and 0 bases lay outside the gene matches. In nucleotides, the CDR3 is TGTGCCAGCAGCTTACTAGCGGGAGACGAGCAGTACTTC. Translation: CASSLLAGDEQYF.

The V and J genes are TRBV5-1 and TRBJ1-6; 7 positions match TRBD1. Germline CDR1 SGHRS, CDR2 YFSETQ. The junction had 4 bases not matched to a gene; V was cut back by 0 bases and J by 13 bases. This CDR3 is built from 13 residues. CDR3 in DNA: TGCGCCAGCAGCTTGGATGACAGGGCTCCCCTCCACTTT. It specifies CASSLDDRAPLHF.

This chain connects TRBV27 to TRBJ2-7; 11 bases line up with TRBD1. Losses at the gene ends were 3 bases for V and 2 bases for J; bases not matched to a gene: 9. This CDR3 spans 17 amino acids. Germline V gives CDR1 MNHEY, CDR2 SMNVEV (reference sequence). CDR3 coding DNA: TGTGCCAGCAGTTTGTATACCCCGGGACAGGGGGCCTACGAGCAGTACTTC. As protein: CASSLYTPGQGAYEQYF.

V usage is TRBV23-1 and J usage is TRBJ2-1; 10 bases align to TRBD2. TRBV23-1 is designated an ORF whose function remains uncertain. The CDR3 covers 17 residues. V gave up 3 bases and J gave up 0 bases; unmatched junction bases: 5. This chain's CDR3 is CASSHPGTSASYNEQFF. CDR3 bases: TGCGCCAGCAGTCATCCCGGGACTAGCGCCTCCTACAATGAGCAGTTCTTC.

This chain connects TRBV11-1 to TRBJ2-1, with D maybe TRBD1 (6 bases). Germline values: CDR1 SGHAT, CDR2 FQDESV (reference sequence). The ends were cut back, 5 bases at V and 3 bases at J, with 14 bases in the middle. CDR3 length equals 15 residues. The CDR3 is CASSLRGPDYNEQFF. The CDR3 region has the DNA TGTGCCAGCAGCCTCAGGGGTCCCGACTACAATGAGCAGTTCTTC.

The chain employs TRBV3-1 (or the pseudogene TRBV3-2) and TRBJ1-2, with a possible D match to TRBD1 (5 bases). The CDR3 has 14 amino acids. Per germline, CDR1 LGHDT and CDR2 YNNKEL (reference sequence). Trimming pared 0 bases from V and 7 bases from J, leaving 12 bases between. The CDR3 nucleotides read TGTGCCAGCAGCCAAGATGGGGGGGGAGGTGGCTACACCTTC. Translation: CASSQDGGGGGYTF.

This rearrangement joins TRBV9 to TRBJ2-7; D gene unclear. Between the trimmed V and J ends, which lost 3 bases and 3 bases, there was a span of 10 bases. The CDR3 runs 13 residues. The germline CDR1 and CDR2 sequences are SGDLS and YYNGEE. The DNA of the CDR3 is TGTGCCAGCAGCGCCGCCCCAGTCTACGAGCAGTACTTC. It translates to CASSAAPVYEQYF.

The chain joins TRBV7-8 to TRBJ2-3; 9 bases fit TRBD1. The V gene end was trimmed by 5 bases and the J gene end by 6 bases; junction bases not matched to a gene: 6. The CDR3 covers 14 residues. Per germline, CDR1 SGHVS and CDR2 FQNEAQ. The CDR3 bases are TGTGCCAGCAGCACTTGGACAGGGGTGGATACGCAGTATTTT. Protein sequence: CASSTWTGVDTQYF.

V usage is TRBV5-1 and J usage is TRBJ2-3; TRBD2 matches 7 bases. The germline gives CDR1 SGHRS, CDR2 YFSETQ. Losses at the gene ends were 4 bases for V and 4 bases for J; bases not matched to a gene: 6. The CDR3 loop spans 14 amino acids. The CDR3 here is CASSRGGSADTQYF. CDR3 DNA: TGCGCCAGCAGCCGCGGGGGATCCGCAGATACGCAGTATTTT.